This T cell receptor beta chain was identified in a study of blood T cell repertoires in COVID-19. Generated by immunoSEQ multiplex PCR, the TCRdb table keeps only in-frame clones and is missing some. Of about 46,000 clones listed, approximately 90% were seen once; the top ten hold just over 3%. Sequenced input: PBMCs or T cells enriched from blood (not recorded which). The TCR originated in a woman between 45 and 60 years old who had recovered from COVID-19.

The CDR3: CASSLAAGVREQYF. The CDR3 DNA reads TGTGCCAGCAGCTTAGCAGCGGGAGTGCGAGAGCAGTACTTC. The chain employs TRBV11-3 and TRBJ2-7; TRBD2 agrees at 8 bases. Losses at the gene ends were 1 base for V and 7 bases for J; bases not matched to a gene: 6. The CDR3 totals 14 residues. Germline V lookup: CDR1 SGHNT, CDR2 YENEEA.